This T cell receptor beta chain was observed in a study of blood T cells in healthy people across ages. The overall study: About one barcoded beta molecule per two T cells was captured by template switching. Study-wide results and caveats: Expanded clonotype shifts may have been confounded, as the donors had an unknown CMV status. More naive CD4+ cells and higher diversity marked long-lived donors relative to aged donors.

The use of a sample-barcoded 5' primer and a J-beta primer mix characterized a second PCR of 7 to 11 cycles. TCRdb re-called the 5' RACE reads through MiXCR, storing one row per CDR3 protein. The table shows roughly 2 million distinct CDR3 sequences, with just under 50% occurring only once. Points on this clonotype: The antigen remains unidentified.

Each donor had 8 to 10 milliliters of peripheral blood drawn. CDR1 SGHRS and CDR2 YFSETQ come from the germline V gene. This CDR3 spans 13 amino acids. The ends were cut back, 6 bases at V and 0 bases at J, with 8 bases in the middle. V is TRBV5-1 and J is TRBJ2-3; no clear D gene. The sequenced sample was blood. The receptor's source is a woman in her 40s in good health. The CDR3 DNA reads TGCGCCAGCAACCCATCTAGCACAGATACGCAGTATTTT. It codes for CASNPSSTDTQYF. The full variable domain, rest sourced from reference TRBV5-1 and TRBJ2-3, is KAGVTQTPRYLIKTRGQQVTLSCSPISGHRSVSWYQQTPGQGLQFLFEYFSETQRNKGNFPGRFSGRQFSNSRSEMNVSTLELGDSALYLCASNPSSTDTQYFGPGTRLTVL.